This T cell receptor (beta chain) was identified in a study of cytomegalovirus exposure and HLA in healthy donors. Using immunoSEQ multiplex PCR, the repertoire was profiled, and TCRdb retains in-frame clones only, with some absent. Found here are 260,000 or so clones, about 87% of them singletons; the top ten hold approximately 2.5%. The CDR3 covers 13 residues. CDR1 is SNHLY, CDR2 FYNNEI, per germline. V lost 1 base to trimming and J lost 3 bases, with 5 bases between them. The donors formed part of the roughly 120-subject validation cohort, distinct from the roughly 620-subject first cohort. On this clone itself: Its antigen remains unknown.

Study conclusions and caveats: Reports indicated that the classifier achieved high specificity and sensitivity in diagnosing cytomegalovirus status. Subsequent analysis revealed that first-cohort TCR clusters tended to co-occur in the 130 or so validation repertoires.

The chain joins TRBV2 to TRBJ2-3; D unresolved. This TCR came from a man aged 18 to 29 in good health and CMV-seronegative. The specimen was PBMCs. CDR3 residues: CASSEGATDTQYF. CDR3 nucleotides: TGTGCCAGCAGTGAAGGGGCAACAGATACGCAGTATTTT.